The rows below give T cell receptor beta chains drawn from one sample of a study of lymphopenia after photon versus proton radiotherapy. Some clones are missing from TCRdb's copy, which holds only in-frame ones; the method was immunoSEQ multiplex PCR. This table has about 18,000 clones, about 92% appearing once. The sample in question was peripheral blood, obtained from a patient treated with photon-based radiotherapy. These receptors originate from a woman aged 40 to 50 with cholangiocarcinoma. Each CDR3 is given with its conserved first and last residue. A D gene is named only where the DNA matches it firmly. Size tells how often a clone was seen (once, few, many) or the class of an expanded clone, and some rows leave it out.

j_call: TRBJ2-7
v_call: TRBV11-2
d_call: TRBD2
clone_size: .
cdr3_aa: CASSLYWRGGSSYEQYF
cdr3_nt: TGTGCCAGCAGCTTATATTGGCGGGGGGGGAGCTCCTACGAGCAGTACTTC

j_call: TRBJ1-6
v_call: TRBV28
d_call: .
clone_size: .
cdr3_aa: CASSFVSGASSYNSPLHF
cdr3_nt: TGTGCCAGCAGTTTCGTTTCTGGGGCGAGCTCCTATAATTCACCCCTCCACTTT

j_call: TRBJ1-1
v_call: TRBV7-9
d_call: .
clone_size: .
cdr3_aa: CASSLAMTSEAFF
cdr3_nt: TGTGCCAGCAGCTTAGCGATGACATCAGAAGCTTTCTTT

j_call: TRBJ2-5
v_call: TRBV27
d_call: TRBD2
clone_size: .
cdr3_aa: CASSLSKSGRAETQYF
cdr3_nt: TGTGCCAGCAGTTTATCAAAGTCCGGGAGGGCAGAGACCCAGTACTTC

j_call: TRBJ2-7
v_call: TRBV6-5
d_call: TRBD2
clone_size: .
cdr3_aa: CASSQGLAGVYEQYF
cdr3_nt: TGTGCCAGCAGTCAGGGACTAGCGGGAGTCTACGAGCAGTACTTC

j_call: TRBJ1-2
v_call: TRBV28
d_call: TRBD1
clone_size: .
cdr3_aa: CATPLDRGPNYGYTF
cdr3_nt: TGTGCCACTCCGCTTGACAGGGGGCCCAACTATGGCTACACCTTC

j_call: TRBJ2-1
v_call: TRBV7-2
d_call: .
clone_size: once
cdr3_aa: CASSSSWSGAGGGNEQFF
cdr3_nt: TGTGCCAGCAGCTCGTCCTGGAGCGGAGCGGGTGGGGGCAATGAGCAGTTCTTC

j_call: TRBJ1-5
v_call: TRBV6-5
d_call: .
clone_size: once
cdr3_aa: CASQRQGKNQPQHF
cdr3_nt: TGTGCCAGCCAAAGGCAGGGGAAAAATCAGCCCCAGCATTTT

j_call: TRBJ1-5
v_call: TRBV7-2
d_call: .
clone_size: .
cdr3_aa: CASSLEQNQPQHF
cdr3_nt: TGTGCCAGCAGCTTAGAACAGAATCAGCCCCAGCATTTT

j_call: TRBJ2-1
v_call: TRBV28
d_call: TRBD2
clone_size: .
cdr3_aa: CASSPRLGLAGGNEQFF
cdr3_nt: TGTGCCAGCAGTCCCCGACTCGGACTAGCGGGAGGTAATGAGCAGTTCTTC

j_call: TRBJ1-5
v_call: TRBV9
d_call: .
clone_size: once
cdr3_aa: CASSVCPGLANQPQHF
cdr3_nt: TGTGCCAGCAGCGTATGCCCTGGCCTCGCCAATCAGCCCCAGCATTTT

j_call: TRBJ2-2
v_call: TRBV5-1
d_call: .
clone_size: .
cdr3_aa: CASRALNTGELFF
cdr3_nt: TGCGCCAGCAGGGCTTTGAACACCGGGGAGCTGTTTTTT

j_call: TRBJ1-1
v_call: TRBV11-2
d_call: TRBD1
clone_size: few
cdr3_aa: CASSFSTGGAGEAFF
cdr3_nt: TGTGCCAGCAGCTTTTCGACAGGGGGCGCAGGTGAAGCTTTCTTT

j_call: TRBJ2-2
v_call: TRBV18
d_call: TRBD1
clone_size: .
cdr3_aa: CASSPGTGPGELFF
cdr3_nt: TGTGCCAGCTCACCAGGGACAGGTCCCGGGGAGCTGTTTTTT

j_call: TRBJ2-7
v_call: TRBV19
d_call: .
clone_size: .
cdr3_aa: CATQGKVGYEQYF
cdr3_nt: TGTGCCACACAGGGTAAGGTGGGCTACGAGCAGTACTTC

j_call: TRBJ1-2
v_call: TRBV29-1
d_call: .
clone_size: .
cdr3_aa: CSVLKQNYGYTF
cdr3_nt: TGCAGCGTTTTAAAACAAAACTATGGCTACACCTTC

j_call: TRBJ1-1
v_call: TRBV16
d_call: .
clone_size: .
cdr3_aa: CASSQKGRQGAFF
cdr3_nt: TGTGCCAGCAGCCAAAAAGGTCGGCAGGGGGCTTTCTTT